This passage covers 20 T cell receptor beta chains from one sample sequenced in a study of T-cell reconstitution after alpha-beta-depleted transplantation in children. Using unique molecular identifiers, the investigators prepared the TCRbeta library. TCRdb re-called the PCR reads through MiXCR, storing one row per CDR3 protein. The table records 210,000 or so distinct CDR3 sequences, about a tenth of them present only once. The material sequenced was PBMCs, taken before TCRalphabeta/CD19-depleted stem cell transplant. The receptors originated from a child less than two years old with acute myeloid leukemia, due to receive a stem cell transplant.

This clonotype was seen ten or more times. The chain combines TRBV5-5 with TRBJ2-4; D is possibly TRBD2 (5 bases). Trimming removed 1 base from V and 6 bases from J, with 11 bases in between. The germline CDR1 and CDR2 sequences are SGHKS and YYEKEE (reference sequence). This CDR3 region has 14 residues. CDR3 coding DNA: TGTGCCAGCAGCTTGAATAGGGAGCCAAACATTCAGTACTTC. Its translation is CASSLNREPNIQYF. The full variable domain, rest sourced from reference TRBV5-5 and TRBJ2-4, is DAGVTQSPTHLIKTRGQQVTLRCSPISGHKSVSWYQQVLGQGPQFIFQYYEKEERGRGNFPDRFSARQFPNYSSELNVNALLLGDSALYLCASSLNREPNIQYFGAGTRLSVL.

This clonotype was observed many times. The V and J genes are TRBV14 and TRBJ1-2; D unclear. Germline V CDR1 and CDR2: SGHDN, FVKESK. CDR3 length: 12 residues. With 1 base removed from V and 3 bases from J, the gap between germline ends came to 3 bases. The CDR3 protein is CASSQVDYGYTF. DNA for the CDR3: TGTGCCAGCAGCCAAGTGGACTATGGCTACACCTTC.

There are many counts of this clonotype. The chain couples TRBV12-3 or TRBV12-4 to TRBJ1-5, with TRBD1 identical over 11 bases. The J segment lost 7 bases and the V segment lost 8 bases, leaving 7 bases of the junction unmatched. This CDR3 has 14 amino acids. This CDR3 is CASGGQGAFQPQHF. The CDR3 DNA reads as TGTGCCAGCGGCGGACAGGGGGCTTTCCAGCCCCAGCATTTT.

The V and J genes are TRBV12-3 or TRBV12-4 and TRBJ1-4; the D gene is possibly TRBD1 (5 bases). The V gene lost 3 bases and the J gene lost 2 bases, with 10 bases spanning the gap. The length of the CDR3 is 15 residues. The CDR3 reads CASSFSRATNEKLFF. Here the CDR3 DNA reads TGTGCCAGCAGTTTCAGCAGGGCGACTAATGAAAAACTGTTTTTT.

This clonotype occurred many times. CDR3 loop: CSARAPGLVADTQYF. The CDR3 coding sequence is TGCAGTGCTAGAGCCCCGGGACTAGTTGCAGATACGCAGTATTTT. The chain uses TRBV20-1 and TRBJ2-3; 8 bases map to TRBD2. The CDR3 totals 15 residues. V was clipped by 1 base and J by 4 bases; unmatched bases: 7. The germline V gene has CDR1 DFQATT and CDR2 SNEGSKA (reference sequence).

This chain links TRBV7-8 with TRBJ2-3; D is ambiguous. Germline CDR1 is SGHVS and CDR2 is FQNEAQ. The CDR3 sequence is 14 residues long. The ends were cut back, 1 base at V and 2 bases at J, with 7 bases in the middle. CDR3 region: CASSLGRNTDTQYF. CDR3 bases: TGTGCCAGCAGCTTAGGCCGGAACACAGATACGCAGTATTTT.

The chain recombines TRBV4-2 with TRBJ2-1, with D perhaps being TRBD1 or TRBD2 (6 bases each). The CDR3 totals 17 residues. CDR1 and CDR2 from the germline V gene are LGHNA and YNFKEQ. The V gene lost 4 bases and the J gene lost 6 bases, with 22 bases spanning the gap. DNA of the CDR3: TGTGCCAGCAGCCCTGTGGGGGGCCGAGGAGTATTCAATGAGCAGTTCTTC. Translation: CASSPVGGRGVFNEQFF.

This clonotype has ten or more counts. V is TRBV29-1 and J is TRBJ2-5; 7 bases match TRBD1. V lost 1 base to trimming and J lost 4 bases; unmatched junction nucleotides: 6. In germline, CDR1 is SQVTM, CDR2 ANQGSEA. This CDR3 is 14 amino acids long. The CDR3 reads CSVEGGTDRETQYF. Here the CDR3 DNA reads TGCAGCGTTGAAGGGGGGACAGATAGAGAGACCCAGTACTTC.

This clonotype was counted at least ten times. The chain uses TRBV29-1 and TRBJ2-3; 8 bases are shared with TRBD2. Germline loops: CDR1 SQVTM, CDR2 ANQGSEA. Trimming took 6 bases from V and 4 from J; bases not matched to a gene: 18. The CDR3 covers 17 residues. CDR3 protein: CSVSGTRTGGRADTQYF. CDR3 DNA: TGCAGCGTGTCCGGGACTAGGACGGGAGGTCGTGCAGATACGCAGTATTTT.

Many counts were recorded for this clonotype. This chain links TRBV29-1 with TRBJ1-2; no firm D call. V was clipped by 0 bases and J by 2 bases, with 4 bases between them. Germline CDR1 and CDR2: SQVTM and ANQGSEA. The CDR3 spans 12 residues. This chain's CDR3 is CSVEDSNYGYTF. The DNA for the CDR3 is TGCAGCGTTGAAGATTCCAACTATGGCTACACCTTC.

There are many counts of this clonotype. CDR3 nucleotides: TGCAGTGCTGATCTCCCAGGACAGGGCAAGAATGGCTACACCTTC. Its translation is CSADLPGQGKNGYTF. The V and J genes are TRBV20-1 and TRBJ1-2, with 8 bases that match TRBD1. V shed 5 bases, J shed 6 bases, and the junction held 14 bases outside the gene matches. The CDR3 covers 15 residues. Looked up from germline, CDR1 is DFQATT and CDR2 is SNEGSKA (reference sequence).

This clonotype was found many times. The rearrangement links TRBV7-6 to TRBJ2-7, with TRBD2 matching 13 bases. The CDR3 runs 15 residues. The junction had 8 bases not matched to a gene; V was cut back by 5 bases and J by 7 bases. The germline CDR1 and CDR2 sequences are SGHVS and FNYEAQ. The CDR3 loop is CASSTGLAGVGEQYF. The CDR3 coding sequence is TGTGCCAGCAGCACCGGACTAGCGGGAGTAGGGGAGCAGTACTTC.

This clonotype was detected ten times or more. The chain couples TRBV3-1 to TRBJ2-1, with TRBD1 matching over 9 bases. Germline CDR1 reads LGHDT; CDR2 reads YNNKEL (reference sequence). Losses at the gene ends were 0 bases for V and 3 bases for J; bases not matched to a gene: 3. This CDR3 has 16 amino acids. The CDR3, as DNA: TGTGCCAGCAGCCAAGACGGGACAGGGCGCTACAATGAGCAGTTCTTC. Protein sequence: CASSQDGTGRYNEQFF.

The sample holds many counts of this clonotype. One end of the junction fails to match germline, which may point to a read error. The CDR3 loop is CASSYNNAKLFF. The CDR3 region has the DNA TGTGCCAGCAGTTACAATAATGCAAAACTGTTTTTT. The genes are TRBV12-3 or TRBV12-4 and TRBJ1-4, with no clear D. The CDR3 runs 12 residues.

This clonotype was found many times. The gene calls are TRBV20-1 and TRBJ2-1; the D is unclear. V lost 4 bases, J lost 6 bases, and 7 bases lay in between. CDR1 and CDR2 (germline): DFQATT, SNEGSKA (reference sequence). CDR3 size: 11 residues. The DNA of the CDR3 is TGCAGTGCTACAGTCCTCAATGAGCAGTTCTTC. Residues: CSATVLNEQFF.

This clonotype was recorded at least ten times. The CDR3 nucleotides are TGCAGTGCTACCAAGGGGCCCTCCTACAATGAGCAGTTCTTC. This codes for CSATKGPSYNEQFF. The chain uses TRBV20-1 and TRBJ2-1; TRBD1 might be the D (5 bases). Trimming shortened V by 4 bases and J by 0 bases, and 10 bases separated the two germline ends. Germline V CDR1 and CDR2: DFQATT, SNEGSKA (reference sequence). The CDR3 totals 14 residues.

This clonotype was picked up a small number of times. CDR3 bases: TGCAGTGCTAACAAGCGGGAGGGGGCAGATACGCAGTATTTT. This encodes CSANKREGADTQYF. The chain carries TRBV20-1 and TRBJ2-3, with 10 bases matching TRBD2. The ends lost 4 bases at V and 4 bases at J; junction bases unmatched: 5. The CDR3 runs to 14 residues. Per the germline V gene, CDR1 is DFQATT and CDR2 is SNEGSKA (reference sequence).

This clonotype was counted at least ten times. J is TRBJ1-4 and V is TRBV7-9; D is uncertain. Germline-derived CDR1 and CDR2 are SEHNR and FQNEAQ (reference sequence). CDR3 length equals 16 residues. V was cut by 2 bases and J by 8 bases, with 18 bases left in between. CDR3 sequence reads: CASSLTENLAGEKLFF. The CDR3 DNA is TGTGCCAGCAGCTTAACAGAGAACCTTGCGGGGGAAAAACTGTTTTTT.

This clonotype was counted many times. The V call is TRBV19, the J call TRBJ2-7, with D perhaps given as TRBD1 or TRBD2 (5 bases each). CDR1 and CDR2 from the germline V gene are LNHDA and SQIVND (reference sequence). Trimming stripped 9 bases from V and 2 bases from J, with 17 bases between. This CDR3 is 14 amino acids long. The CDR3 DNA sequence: TGTGCCAGCCGTTCGGGGCGTGGGACCTACGAGCAGTACTTC. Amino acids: CASRSGRGTYEQYF. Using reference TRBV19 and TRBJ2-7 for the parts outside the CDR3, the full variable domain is DGGITQSPKYLFRKEGQNVTLSCEQNLNHDAMYWYRQDPGQGLRLIYYSQIVNDFQKGDIAEGYSVSREKKESFPLTVTSAQKNPTAFYLCASRSGRGTYEQYFGPGTRLTVT.

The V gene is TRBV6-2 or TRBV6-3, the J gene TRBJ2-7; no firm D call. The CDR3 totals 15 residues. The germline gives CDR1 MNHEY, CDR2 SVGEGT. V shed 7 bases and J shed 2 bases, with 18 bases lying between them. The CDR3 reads CASISRGYPPYEQYF. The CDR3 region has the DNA TGTGCCAGCATTTCGCGAGGCTACCCACCCTACGAGCAGTACTTC.